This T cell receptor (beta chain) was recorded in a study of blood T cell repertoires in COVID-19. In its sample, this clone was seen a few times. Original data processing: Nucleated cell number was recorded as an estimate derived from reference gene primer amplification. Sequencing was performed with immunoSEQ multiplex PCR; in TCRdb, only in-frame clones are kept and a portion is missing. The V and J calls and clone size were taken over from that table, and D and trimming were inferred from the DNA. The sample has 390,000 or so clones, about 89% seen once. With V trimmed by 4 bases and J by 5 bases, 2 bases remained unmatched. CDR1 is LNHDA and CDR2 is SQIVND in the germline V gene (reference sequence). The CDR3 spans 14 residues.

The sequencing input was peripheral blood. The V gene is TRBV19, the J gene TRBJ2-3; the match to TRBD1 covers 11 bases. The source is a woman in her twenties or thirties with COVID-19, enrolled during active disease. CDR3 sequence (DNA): TGTGCCAGTAGTAAGGGACAGGGGGGAGATACGCAGTATTTT. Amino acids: CASSKGQGGDTQYF.